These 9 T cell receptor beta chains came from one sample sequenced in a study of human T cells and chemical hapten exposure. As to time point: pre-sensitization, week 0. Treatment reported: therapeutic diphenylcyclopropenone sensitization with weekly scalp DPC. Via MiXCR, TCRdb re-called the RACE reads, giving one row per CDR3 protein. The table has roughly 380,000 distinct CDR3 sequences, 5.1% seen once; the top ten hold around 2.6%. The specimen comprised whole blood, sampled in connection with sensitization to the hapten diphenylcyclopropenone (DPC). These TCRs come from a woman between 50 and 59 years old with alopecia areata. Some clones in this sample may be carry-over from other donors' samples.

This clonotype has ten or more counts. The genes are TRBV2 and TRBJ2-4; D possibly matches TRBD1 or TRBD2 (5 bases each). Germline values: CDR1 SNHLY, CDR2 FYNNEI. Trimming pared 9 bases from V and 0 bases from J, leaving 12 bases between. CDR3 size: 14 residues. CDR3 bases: TGTGCCAGTATAGGGGACCTAGCCAAAAACATTCAGTACTTC. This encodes CASIGDLAKNIQYF.

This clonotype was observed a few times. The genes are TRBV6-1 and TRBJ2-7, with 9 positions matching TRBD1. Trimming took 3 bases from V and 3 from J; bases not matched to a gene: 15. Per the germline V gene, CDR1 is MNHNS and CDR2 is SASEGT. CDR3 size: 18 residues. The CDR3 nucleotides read TGTGCCAGCAGTGATATCCGGGCCAGGGACAGGGTAATCTACGAGCAGTACTTC. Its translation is CASSDIRARDRVIYEQYF.

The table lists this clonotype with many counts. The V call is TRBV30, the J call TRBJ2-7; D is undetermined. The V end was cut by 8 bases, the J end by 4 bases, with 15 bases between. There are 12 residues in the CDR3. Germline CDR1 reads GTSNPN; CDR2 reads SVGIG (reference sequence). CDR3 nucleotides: TGTGCCCGAAGTGGAGAAAGATACGAGCAGTACTTC. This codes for CARSGERYEQYF.

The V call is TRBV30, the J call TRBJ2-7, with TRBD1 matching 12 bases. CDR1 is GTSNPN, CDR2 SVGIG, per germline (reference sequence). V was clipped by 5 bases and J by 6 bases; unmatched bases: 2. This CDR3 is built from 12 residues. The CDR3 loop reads CAWGTGGGEQYF. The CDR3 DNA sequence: TGTGCCTGGGGGACAGGGGGCGGCGAGCAGTACTTC.

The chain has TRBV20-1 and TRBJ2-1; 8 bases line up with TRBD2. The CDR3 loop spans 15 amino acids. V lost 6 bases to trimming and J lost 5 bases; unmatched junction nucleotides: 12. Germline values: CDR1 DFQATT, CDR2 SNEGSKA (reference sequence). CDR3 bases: TGCAGTGCGGTTGGAGGGACTAGGAGGCACAATGAGCAGTTCTTC. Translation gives CSAVGGTRRHNEQFF.

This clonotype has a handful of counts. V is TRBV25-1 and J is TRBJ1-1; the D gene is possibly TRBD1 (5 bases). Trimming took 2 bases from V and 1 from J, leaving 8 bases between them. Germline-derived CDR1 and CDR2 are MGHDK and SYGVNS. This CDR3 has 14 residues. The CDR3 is CASSELGRNTEAFF. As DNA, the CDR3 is TGTGCCAGCAGTGAACTGGGACGGAACACTGAAGCTTTCTTT. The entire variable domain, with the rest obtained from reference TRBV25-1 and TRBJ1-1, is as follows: EADIYQTPRYLVIGTGKKITLECSQTMGHDKMYWYQQDPGMELHLIHYSYGVNSTEKGDLSSESTVSRIRTEHFPLTLESARPSHTSQYLCASSELGRNTEAFFGQGTRLTVV.

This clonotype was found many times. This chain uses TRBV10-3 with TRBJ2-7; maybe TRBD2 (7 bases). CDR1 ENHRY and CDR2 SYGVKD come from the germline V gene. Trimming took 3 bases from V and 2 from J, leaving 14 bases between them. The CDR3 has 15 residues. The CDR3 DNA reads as TGTGCCATCAGTGATATGGGGGGGCAGGCCTACGAGCAGTACTTC. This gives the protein CAISDMGGQAYEQYF.

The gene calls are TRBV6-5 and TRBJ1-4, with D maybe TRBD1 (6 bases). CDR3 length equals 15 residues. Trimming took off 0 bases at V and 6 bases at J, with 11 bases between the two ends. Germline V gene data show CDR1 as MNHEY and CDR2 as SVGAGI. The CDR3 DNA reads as TGTGCCAGCAGTTACTCACGGGGGCTGGATGAAAAACTGTTTTTT. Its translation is CASSYSRGLDEKLFF.

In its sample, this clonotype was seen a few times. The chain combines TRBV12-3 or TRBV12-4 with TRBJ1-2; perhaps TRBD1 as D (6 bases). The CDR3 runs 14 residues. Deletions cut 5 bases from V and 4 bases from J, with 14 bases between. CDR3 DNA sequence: TGTGCCAGCAGTGGGGGCGGGGTCCTCTATGGCTACACCTTC. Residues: CASSGGGVLYGYTF.